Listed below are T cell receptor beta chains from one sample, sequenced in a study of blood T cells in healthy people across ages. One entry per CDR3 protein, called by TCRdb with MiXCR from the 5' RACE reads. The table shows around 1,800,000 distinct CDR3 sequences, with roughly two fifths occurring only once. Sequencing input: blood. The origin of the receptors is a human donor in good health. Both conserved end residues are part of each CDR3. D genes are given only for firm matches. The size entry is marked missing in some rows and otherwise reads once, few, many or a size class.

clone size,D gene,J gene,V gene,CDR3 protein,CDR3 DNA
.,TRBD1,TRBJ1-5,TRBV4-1,CASSPLPGQIFQPQHF,TGCGCCAGCAGCCCCCTCCCGGGACAGATATTTCAGCCCCAGCATTTT
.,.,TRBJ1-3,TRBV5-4,CASSLPGGNTIYF,TGTGCCAGCAGCTTGCCAGGTGGAAACACCATATATTTT
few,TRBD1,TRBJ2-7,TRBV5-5,CASNMQGAAEQYF,TGTGCCAGCAATATGCAGGGGGCGGCCGAGCAGTACTTC
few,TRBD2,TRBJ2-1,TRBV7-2,CASSFPLAGGASNEQFF,TGTGCCAGCAGCTTCCCACTAGCGGGGGGAGCGTCCAATGAGCAGTTCTTC
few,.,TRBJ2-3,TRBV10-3,CATARGYPDTQYF,TGTGCCACAGCCAGGGGTTACCCAGATACGCAGTATTTT
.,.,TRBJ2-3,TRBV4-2,CASSQDRLEGSDTQYF,TGTGCCAGCAGCCAAGACCGACTTGAGGGTTCGGATACGCAGTATTTT
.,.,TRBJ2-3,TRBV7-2,CASRAGTSTDTQYF,TGTGCCAGCAGGGCCGGGACTAGCACAGATACGCAGTATTTT
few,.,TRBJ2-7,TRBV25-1,CASSRRTGRDEQYF,TGTGCCAGCAGTCGGAGGACAGGGAGGGACGAGCAGTACTTC
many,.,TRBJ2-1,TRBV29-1,CSVEGRSNNEQFF,TGCAGCGTTGAGGGCAGGAGTAACAATGAGCAGTTCTTC
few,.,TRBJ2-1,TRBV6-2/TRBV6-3,CASSYLSGLGEQFF,TGTGCCAGCAGTTACCTTTCAGGGTTGGGTGAGCAGTTCTTC
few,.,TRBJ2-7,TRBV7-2,CASSFAGRSEQYF,TGTGCCAGCAGCTTCGCAGGTCGGAGCGAGCAGTACTTC
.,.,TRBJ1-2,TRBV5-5,CASSLGQANYYGYTF,TGTGCCAGCAGCTTGGGACAGGCCAACTACTATGGCTACACCTTC
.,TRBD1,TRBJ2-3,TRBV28,CASRSTGADTQYF,TGTGCCAGCAGGTCAACAGGGGCAGATACGCAGTATTTT
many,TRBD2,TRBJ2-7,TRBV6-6,CASSPRAGGSYEQYF,TGTGCCAGCAGCCCCCGAGCGGGGGGATCCTACGAGCAGTACTTC
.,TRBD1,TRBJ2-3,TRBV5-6,CASSSDRGMTDTQYF,TGTGCCAGCAGCTCGGACAGGGGAATGACAGATACGCAGTATTTT
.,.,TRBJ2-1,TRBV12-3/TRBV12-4,CASSSGWGELNNEQFF,TGTGCCAGCAGTTCGGGGTGGGGGGAACTCAACAATGAGCAGTTCTTC
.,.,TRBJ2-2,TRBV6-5,CASSPPGGNTGEPFF,TGTGCCAGCAGCCCCCCCGGGGGCAACACCGGGGAGCCGTTTTTT
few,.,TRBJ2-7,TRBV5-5,CASSLIRGSSYEQYF,TGTGCCAGCAGCTTGATAAGGGGGAGCTCCTACGAGCAGTACTTC
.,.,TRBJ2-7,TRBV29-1,CSVGRGDNEQYF,TGCAGCGTTGGCAGGGGGGACAACGAGCAGTACTTC
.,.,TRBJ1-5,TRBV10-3,CAISEGPGIGNQPQHF,TGTGCCATCAGTGAGGGGCCAGGGATTGGCAATCAGCCCCAGCATTTT
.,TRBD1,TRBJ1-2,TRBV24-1,CATSDEGQGTGYTF,TGTGCCACCAGTGATGAGGGACAGGGAACGGGCTACACCTTC
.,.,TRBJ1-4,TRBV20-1,CSARRLTGHNEKLFF,TGCAGTGCTAGACGATTAACAGGACATAATGAAAAACTGTTTTTT
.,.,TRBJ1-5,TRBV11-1,CAGSLAPRRGNQPQHF,TGTGCCGGCAGCTTAGCCCCGAGGAGGGGCAATCAGCCCCAGCATTTT
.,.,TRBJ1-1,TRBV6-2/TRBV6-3,CASSWTGGLNTEAFF,TGTGCCAGCAGTTGGACCGGGGGGCTGAACACTGAAGCTTTCTTT
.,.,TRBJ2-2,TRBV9,CASSVVSGSGELFF,TGTGCCAGCAGCGTAGTATCAGGGTCCGGGGAGCTGTTTTTT
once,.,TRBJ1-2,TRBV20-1,CSARLPLRPVYGYTF,TGCAGTGCTAGATTACCACTGAGGCCCGTTTATGGCTACACCTTC
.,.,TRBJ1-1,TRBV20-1,CSAFRFEAFF,TGCAGTGCTTTCAGATTTGAAGCTTTCTTT
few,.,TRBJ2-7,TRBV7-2,CASSLAYLNEQYF,TGTGCCAGCAGCTTAGCGTATTTGAACGAGCAGTACTTC
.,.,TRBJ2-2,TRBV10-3,CAISGETPSPTGELFF,TGTGCCATCAGTGGGGAGACTCCTTCCCCCACCGGGGAGCTGTTTTTT
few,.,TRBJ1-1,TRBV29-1,CSVAASSRDTEAFF,TGCAGCGTCGCTGCATCCTCTCGGGACACTGAAGCTTTCTTT
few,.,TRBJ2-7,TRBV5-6,CASSLGRTDSYEQYF,TGTGCCAGCAGCTTGGGGAGGACGGATTCCTACGAGCAGTACTTC
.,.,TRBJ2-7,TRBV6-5,CASSYLDSNYEQYF,TGTGCCAGCAGTTACCTGGACTCCAACTACGAGCAGTACTTC
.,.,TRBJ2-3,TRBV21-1,CASSKGRGRADTQYF,TGTGCCAGCAGCAAAGGGAGGGGTAGGGCAGATACGCAGTATTTT
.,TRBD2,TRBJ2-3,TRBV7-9,CASSPGLAGGNPDTQYF,TGTGCCAGCAGCCCAGGACTGGCGGGGGGGAACCCGGATACGCAGTATTTT
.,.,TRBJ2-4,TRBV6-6,CAATLRGKYF,TGTGCCGCCACCCTCCGGGGAAAGTACTTC
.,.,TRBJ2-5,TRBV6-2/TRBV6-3,CASSSLWGRMQTQYF,TGTGCCAGCAGTTCCCTCTGGGGGAGGATGCAGACCCAGTACTTC
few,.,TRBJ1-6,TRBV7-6,CASSLDSGSPLHF,TGTGCCAGCAGCTTAGACAGTGGATCACCCCTCCACTTT
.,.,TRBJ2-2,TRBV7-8,CASSPQTGWNTGELFF,TGTGCCAGCAGCCCCCAGACAGGTTGGAACACCGGGGAGCTGTTTTTT